This T cell receptor beta chain emerged from a study of beta chain features in type 1 diabetes. Across the whole study: Summed over all samples, the examined sorted cells came to about 110 million. General observations from the study: Within each of all four CD4+ subsets, Type 1 diabetes patients had TCRB CDR3s that were moderately but significantly shorter. Within the patient group, naive, central memory and Treg TCRB repertoires appeared more similar to each other than within healthy donors.

A remark on this clone: Its antigen is unidentified.

A heparinised blood draw that averaged approximately 120 mL was obtained once from each donor. Staining for CD45RO/CCR7/CD25/CD127/CD95/CD27 allowed sorting of CD4+ naive, central memory, regulatory and stem cell-like memory cells. In germline, CDR1 is SNHLY, CDR2 FYNNEI. The CDR3 is made up of 12 amino acids. Trimming cost V 8 bases and J 2 bases, with 9 bases left between them. TCRB transcripts that were expressed got sequenced, as all of the isolated RNA had been reverse transcribed. The method was immunoSEQ multiplex PCR; TCRdb's version includes in-frame clones alone and lacks a portion of them. Found here are some 27,000 clones, approximately 64% of them singletons; the top ten hold about 2.5%.

This receptor was identified in a young woman with type 1 diabetes. The sample was Tregs from blood. The J gene is TRBJ1-2, the V gene TRBV2; D remains ambiguous. CDR3 sequence: CASDRGNYGYTF. The CDR3 region has the DNA TGTGCCAGCGACCGGGGAAACTATGGCTACACCTTC.